This T cell receptor (beta chain) was found in a study of T cells in Graves' hyperthyroidism and ophthalmopathy. CDR1 DFQATT and CDR2 SNEGSKA come from the germline V gene (reference sequence). Trimming took 6 bases from V and 1 from J; bases not matched to a gene: 6. The length of the CDR3 is 14 residues. There are many counts of this clonotype. Amplified TCR beta CDR3 regions derived from RNA transcripts. Using the HTBI primer set, a first-round RT-PCR was run on the TCR CDR3. TCRdb called the multiplex PCR reads again in MiXCR, with one record for every CDR3 protein. The data show approximately 870,000 distinct CDR3 sequences, with approximately 40% seen just once and approximately 8.7% held by the top ten.

Sequencing used blood. This chain joins TRBV20-1 and TRBJ1-1, with 9 bases aligning to TRBD1. The receptor's source is a man in his late teens or twenties with Graves' hyperthyroidism. The CDR3 DNA reads as TGCAGTGCAGCCACAGGGGGCCGGAACACTGAAGCTTTCTTT. It yields the protein CSAATGGRNTEAFF.